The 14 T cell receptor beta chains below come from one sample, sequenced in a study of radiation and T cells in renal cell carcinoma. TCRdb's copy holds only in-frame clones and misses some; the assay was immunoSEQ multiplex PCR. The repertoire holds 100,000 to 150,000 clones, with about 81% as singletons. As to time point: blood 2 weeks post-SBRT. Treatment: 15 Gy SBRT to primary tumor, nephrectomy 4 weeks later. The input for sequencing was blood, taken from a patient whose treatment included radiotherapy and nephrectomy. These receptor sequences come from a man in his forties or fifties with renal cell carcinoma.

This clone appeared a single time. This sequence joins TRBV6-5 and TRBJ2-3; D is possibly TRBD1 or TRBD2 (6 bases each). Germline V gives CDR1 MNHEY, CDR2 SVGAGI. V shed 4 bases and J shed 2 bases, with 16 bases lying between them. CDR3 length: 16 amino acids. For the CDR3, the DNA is TGTGCCAGCAGTTGGGGCCCGGGGGCCAACACAGATACGCAGTATTTT. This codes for CASSWGPGANTDTQYF.

CDR3: CASSLGGPLYEQYF. The DNA of the CDR3 is TGTGCCAGCAGTTTGGGGGGCCCTCTCTACGAGCAGTACTTC. The gene calls are TRBV28 and TRBJ2-7; the D gene could be TRBD1 or TRBD2 (6 bases each). CDR3 length: 14 residues. The germline V gene has CDR1 MDHEN and CDR2 SYDVKM. Trimming removed 3 bases from V and 3 bases from J, with 12 bases in between.

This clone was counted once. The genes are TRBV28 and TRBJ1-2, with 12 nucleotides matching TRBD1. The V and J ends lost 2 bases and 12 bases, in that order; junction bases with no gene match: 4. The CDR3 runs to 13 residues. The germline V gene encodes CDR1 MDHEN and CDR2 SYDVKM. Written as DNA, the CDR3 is TGTGCCAGCAGTTTACTCCGGGACAGGGGGCACACCTTC. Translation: CASSLLRDRGHTF.

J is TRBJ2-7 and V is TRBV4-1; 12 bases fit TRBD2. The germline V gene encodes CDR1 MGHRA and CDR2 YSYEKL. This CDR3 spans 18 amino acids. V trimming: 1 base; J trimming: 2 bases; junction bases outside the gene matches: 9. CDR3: CASSQGWTSGAPPYEQYF. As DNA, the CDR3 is TGCGCCAGCAGCCAAGGTTGGACTAGCGGGGCCCCCCCCTACGAGCAGTACTTC.

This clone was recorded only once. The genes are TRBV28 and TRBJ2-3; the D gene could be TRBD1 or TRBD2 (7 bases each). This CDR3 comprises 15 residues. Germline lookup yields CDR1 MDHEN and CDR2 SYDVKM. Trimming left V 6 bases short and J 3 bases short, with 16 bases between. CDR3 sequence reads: CASSQRDSGTDTQYF. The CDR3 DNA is TGTGCCAGCAGCCAGCGGGACAGTGGGACAGATACGCAGTATTTT. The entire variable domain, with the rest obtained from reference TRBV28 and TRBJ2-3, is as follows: DVKVTQSSRYLVKRTGEKVFLECVQDMDHENMFWYRQDPGLGLRLIYFSYDVKMKEKGDIPEGYSVSREKKERFSLILESASTNQTSMYLCASSQRDSGTDTQYFGPGTRLTVL.

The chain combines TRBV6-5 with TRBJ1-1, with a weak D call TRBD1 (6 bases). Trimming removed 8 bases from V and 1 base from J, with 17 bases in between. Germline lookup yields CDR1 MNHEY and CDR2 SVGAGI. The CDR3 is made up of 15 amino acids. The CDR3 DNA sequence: TGTGCCAGCTGCGAGGTGGGGGGGGCGAACACTGAAGCTTTCTTT. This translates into CASCEVGGANTEAFF.

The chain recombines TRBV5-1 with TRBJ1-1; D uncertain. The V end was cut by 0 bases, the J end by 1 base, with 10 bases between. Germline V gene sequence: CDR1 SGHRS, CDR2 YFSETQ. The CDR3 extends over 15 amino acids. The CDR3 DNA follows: TGCGCCAGCAGCTTGGTTGTTCCAGCGAACACTGAAGCTTTCTTT. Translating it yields CASSLVVPANTEAFF. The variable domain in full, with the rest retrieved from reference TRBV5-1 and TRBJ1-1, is KAGVTQTPRYLIKTRGQQVTLSCSPISGHRSVSWYQQTPGQGLQFLFEYFSETQRNKGNFPGRFSGRQFSNSRSEMNVSTLELGDSALYLCASSLVVPANTEAFFGQGTRLTVV.

This CDR3 reads CASSPDGAIYNEQFF. The CDR3 DNA is TGTGCCAGCAGTCCGGACGGAGCTATCTACAATGAGCAGTTCTTC. This chain links TRBV2 with TRBJ2-1; D gene ambiguous. With 5 bases removed from V and 3 bases from J, the gap between germline ends came to 14 bases. This CDR3 is built from 15 residues. Germline-derived CDR1 and CDR2 are SNHLY and FYNNEI.

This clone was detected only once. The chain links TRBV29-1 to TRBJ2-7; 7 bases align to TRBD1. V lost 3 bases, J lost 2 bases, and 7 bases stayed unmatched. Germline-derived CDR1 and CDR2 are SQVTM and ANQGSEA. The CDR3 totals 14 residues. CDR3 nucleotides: TGCAGCGTTGATGGAGGACAGGTCCCCTACGAGCAGTACTTC. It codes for CSVDGGQVPYEQYF.

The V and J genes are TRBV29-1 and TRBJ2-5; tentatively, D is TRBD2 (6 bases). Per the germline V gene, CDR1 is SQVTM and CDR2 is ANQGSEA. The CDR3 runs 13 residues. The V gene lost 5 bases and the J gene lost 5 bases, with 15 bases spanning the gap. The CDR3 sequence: CSVHLRGGETQYF. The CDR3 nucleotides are TGCAGCGTTCACCTACGGGGAGGCGAGACCCAGTACTTC. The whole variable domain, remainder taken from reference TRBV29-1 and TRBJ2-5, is SAVISQKPSRDICQRGTSLTIQCQVDSQVTMMFWYRQQPGQSLTLIATANQGSEATYESGFVIDKFPISRPNLTFSTLTVSNMSPEDSSIYLCSVHLRGGETQYFGPGTRLLVL.

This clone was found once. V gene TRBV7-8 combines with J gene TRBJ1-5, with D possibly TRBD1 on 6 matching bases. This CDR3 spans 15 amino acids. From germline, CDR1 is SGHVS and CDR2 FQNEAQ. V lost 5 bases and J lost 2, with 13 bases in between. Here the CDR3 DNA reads TGTGCCAGCAGCGAACAGGGAGTTGGCAATCAGCCCCAGCATTTT. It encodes CASSEQGVGNQPQHF.

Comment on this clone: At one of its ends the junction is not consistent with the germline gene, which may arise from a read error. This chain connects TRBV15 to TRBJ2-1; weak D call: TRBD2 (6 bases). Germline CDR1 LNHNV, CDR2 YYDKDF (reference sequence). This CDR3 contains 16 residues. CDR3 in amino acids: CATSRGPGEAYNEQFF. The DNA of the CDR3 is TGTGCCACCAGTAGAGGGCCGGGGGAGGCTTACAATGAGCAGTTCTTC.

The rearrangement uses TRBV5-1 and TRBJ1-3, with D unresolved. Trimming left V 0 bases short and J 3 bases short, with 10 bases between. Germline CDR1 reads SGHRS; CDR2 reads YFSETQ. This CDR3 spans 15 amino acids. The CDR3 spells CASSLDLGFGNTIYF. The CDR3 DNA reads TGCGCCAGCAGCTTGGATCTGGGGTTTGGAAACACCATATATTTT.

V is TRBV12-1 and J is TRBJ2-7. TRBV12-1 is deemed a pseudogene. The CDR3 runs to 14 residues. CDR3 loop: CASSFLVPVGEQYF. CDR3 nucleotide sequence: TGTGCCAGCAGCTTTCTGGTCCCGGTTGGGGAGCAGTACTTC.